One TCR beta chain is described in this entry. This specimen comes from a study of cytomegalovirus exposure and HLA in healthy donors. 60 Vbeta and 13 Jbeta primers were used in PCR. Profiled with immunoSEQ multiplex PCR; TCRdb holds only in-frame clones, not every one. The sample consists of 130,000 to 150,000 clones, roughly four fifths of them appearing once. V shed 4 bases and J 3 bases; nucleotides not matched to a gene: 5. Looked up from germline, CDR1 is SGHNT and CDR2 is YYREEE (reference sequence). CDR3 length: 15 amino acids. The specimen was PBMCs. This TCR derives from a human donor in good health. The chain is built from TRBV5-4 and TRBJ2-5, with 11 bases identical to TRBD2. CDR3 residues: CASSSPGLAEETQYF. The CDR3 bases are TGTGCCAGCAGCAGCCCGGGACTAGCGGAAGAGACCCAGTACTTC.